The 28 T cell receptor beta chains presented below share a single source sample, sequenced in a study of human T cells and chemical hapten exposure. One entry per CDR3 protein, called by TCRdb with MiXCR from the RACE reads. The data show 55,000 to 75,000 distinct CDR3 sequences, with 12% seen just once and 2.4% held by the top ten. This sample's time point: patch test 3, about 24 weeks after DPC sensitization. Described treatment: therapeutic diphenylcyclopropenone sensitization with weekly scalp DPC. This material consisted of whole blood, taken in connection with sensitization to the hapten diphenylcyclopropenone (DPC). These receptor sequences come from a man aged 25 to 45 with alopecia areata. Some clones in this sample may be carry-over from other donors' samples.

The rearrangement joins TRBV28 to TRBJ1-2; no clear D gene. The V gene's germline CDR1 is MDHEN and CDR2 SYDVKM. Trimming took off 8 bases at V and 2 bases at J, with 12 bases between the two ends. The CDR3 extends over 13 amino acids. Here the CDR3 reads CASEGVTNYGYTF. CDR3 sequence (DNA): TGTGCCAGCGAGGGAGTGACGAACTATGGCTACACCTTC.

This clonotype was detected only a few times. The CDR3 loop reads CASSSTDRGNEQFF. The CDR3 DNA sequence: TGTGCCAGCAGTTCAACGGACAGGGGCAATGAGCAGTTCTTC. This chain links TRBV12-3 or TRBV12-4 with TRBJ2-1; 9 bases fit TRBD1. The trim removed 4 bases at V and 6 bases at J, leaving 4 bases unmatched. The CDR3 totals 14 residues.

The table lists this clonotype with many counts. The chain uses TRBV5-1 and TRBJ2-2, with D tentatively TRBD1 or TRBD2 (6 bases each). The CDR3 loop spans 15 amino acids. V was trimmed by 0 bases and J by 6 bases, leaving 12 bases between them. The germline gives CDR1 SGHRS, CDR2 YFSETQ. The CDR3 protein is CASSLAEGGPGELFF. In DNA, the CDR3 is TGCGCCAGCAGCTTGGCCGAGGGGGGCCCCGGGGAGCTGTTTTTT.

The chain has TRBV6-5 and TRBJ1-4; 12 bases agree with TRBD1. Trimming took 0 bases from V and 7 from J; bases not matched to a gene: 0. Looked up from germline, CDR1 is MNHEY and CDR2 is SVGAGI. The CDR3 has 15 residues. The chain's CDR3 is CASSYSGQGAEKLFF. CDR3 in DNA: TGTGCCAGCAGTTACTCGGGACAGGGGGCTGAAAAACTGTTTTTT.

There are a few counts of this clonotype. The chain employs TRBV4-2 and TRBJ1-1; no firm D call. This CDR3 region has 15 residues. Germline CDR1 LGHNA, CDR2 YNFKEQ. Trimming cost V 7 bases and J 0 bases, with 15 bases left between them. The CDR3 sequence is CASNRGGGLNTEAFF. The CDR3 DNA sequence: TGTGCCAGCAACCGTGGCGGAGGTCTGAACACTGAAGCTTTCTTT.

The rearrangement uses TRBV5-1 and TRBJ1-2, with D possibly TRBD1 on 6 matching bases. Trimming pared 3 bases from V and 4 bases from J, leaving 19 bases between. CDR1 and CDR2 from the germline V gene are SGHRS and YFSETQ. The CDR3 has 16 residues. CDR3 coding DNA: TGCGCCAGCAGCTGGGGCTTAGAGGACAGCTCCTATGGCTACACCTTC. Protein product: CASSWGLEDSSYGYTF.

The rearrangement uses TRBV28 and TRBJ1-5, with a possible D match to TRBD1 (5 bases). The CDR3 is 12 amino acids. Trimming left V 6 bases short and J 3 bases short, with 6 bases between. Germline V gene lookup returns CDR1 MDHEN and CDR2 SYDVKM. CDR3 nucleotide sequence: TGTGCCAGCAGCAGGGTCAATCAGCCCCAGCATTTT. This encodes CASSRVNQPQHF. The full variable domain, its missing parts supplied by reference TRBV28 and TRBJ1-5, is DVKVTQSSRYLVKRTGEKVFLECVQDMDHENMFWYRQDPGLGLRLIYFSYDVKMKEKGDIPEGYSVSREKKERFSLILESASTNQTSMYLCASSRVNQPQHFGDGTRLSIL.

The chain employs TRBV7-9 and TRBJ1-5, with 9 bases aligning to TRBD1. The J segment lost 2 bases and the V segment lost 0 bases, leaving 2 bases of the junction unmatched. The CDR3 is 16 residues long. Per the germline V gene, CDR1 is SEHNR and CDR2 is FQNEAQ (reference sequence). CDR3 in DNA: TGTGCCAGCAGCTTAGCGGGACAGGGACGCAATCAGCCCCAGCATTTT. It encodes CASSLAGQGRNQPQHF.

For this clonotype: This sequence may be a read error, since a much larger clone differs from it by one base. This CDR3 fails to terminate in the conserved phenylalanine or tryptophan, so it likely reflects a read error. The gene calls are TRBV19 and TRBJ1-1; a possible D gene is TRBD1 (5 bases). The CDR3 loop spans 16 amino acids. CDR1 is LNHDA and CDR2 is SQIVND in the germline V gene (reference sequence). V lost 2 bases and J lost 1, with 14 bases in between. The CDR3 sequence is CASSIIGAPPNTEAFS. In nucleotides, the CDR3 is TGTGCCAGTAGTATAATTGGGGCTCCACCGAACACTGAAGCTTTCTCT.

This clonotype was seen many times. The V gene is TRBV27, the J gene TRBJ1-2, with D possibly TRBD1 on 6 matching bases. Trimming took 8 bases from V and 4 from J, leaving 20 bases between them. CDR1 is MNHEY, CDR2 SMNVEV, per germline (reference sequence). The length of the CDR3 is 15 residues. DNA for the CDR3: TGTGCCAGCTCCCTAGGGGGGCGACCATCCTATGGCTACACCTTC. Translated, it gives CASSLGGRPSYGYTF.

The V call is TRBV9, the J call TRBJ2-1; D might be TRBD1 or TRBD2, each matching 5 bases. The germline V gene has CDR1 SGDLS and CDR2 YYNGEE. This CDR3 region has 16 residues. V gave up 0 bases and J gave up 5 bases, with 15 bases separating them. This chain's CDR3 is CASSVGAAGGNNEQFF. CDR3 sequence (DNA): TGTGCCAGCAGCGTAGGGGCAGCTGGGGGTAACAATGAGCAGTTCTTC. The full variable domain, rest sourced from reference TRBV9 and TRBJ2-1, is DSGVTQTPKHLITATGQRVTLRCSPRSGDLSVYWYQQSLDQGLQFLIQYYNGEERAKGNILERFSAQQFPDLHSELNLSSLELGDSALYFCASSVGAAGGNNEQFFGPGTRLTVL.

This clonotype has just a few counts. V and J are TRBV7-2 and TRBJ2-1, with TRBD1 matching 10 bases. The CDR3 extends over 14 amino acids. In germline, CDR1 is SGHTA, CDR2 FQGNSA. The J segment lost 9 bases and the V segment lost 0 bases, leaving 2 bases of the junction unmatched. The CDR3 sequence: CASSLARTGGEQFF. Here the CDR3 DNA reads TGTGCCAGCAGCTTAGCCAGGACAGGGGGTGAGCAGTTCTTC.

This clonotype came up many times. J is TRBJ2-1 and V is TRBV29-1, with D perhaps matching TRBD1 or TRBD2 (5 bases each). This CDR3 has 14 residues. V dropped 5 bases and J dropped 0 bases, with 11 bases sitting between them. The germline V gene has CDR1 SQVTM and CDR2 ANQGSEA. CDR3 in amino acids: CSVIEGRSYNEQFF. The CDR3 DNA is TGCAGCGTTATAGAGGGGCGCTCCTACAATGAGCAGTTCTTC.

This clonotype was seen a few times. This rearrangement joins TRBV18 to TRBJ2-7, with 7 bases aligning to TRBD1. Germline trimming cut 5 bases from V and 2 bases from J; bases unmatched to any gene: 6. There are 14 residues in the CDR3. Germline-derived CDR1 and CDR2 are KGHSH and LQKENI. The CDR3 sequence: CASSTDQGAYEQYF. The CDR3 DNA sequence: TGTGCCAGCTCAACAGACCAGGGGGCCTACGAGCAGTACTTC. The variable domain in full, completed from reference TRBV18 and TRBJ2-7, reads NAGVMQNPRHLVRRRGQEARLRCSPMKGHSHVYWYRQLPEEGLKFMVYLQKENIIDESGMPKERFSAEFPKEGPSILRIQQVVRGDSAAYFCASSTDQGAYEQYFGPGTRLTVT.

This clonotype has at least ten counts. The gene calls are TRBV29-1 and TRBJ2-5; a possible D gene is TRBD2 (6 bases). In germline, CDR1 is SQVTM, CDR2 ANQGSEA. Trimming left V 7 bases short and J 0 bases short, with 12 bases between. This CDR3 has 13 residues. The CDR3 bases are TGCAGCGCTGCACGGGGGAACCAAGAGACCCAGTACTTC. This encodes CSAARGNQETQYF.

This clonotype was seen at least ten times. The DNA of the CDR3 is TGTGCCAGCAGCTTCCACGGACTAGCGGGGGGACAAGAGACCCAGTACTTC. The encoded protein is CASSFHGLAGGQETQYF. V and J are TRBV7-3 and TRBJ2-5; the match to TRBD2 covers 14 bases. Germline V gene lookup returns CDR1 SGHTA and CDR2 FQGTGA. This CDR3 has 17 residues. With 3 bases clipped from V and 2 bases from J, the junction kept 5 bases outside the gene matches.

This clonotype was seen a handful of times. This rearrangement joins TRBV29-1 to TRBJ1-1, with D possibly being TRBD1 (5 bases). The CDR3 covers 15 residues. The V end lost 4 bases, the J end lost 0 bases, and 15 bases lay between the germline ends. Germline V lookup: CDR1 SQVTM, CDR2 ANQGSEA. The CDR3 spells CSVAPGWAMNTEAFF. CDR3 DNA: TGCAGCGTTGCCCCAGGGTGGGCTATGAACACTGAAGCTTTCTTT.

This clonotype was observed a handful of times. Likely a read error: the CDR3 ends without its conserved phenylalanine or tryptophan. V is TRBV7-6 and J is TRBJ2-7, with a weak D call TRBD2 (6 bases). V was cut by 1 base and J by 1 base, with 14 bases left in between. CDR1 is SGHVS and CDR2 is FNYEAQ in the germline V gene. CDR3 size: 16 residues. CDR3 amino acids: CASSLGGIGRSYEQYC. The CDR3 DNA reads TGTGCCAGCAGCTTAGGCGGGATAGGGCGGTCCTACGAGCAGTACTGC.

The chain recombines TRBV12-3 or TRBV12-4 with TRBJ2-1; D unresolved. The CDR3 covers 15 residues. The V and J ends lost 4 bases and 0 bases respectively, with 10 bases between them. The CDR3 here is CASSSLDSSYNEQFF. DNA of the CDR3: TGTGCCAGCAGTTCCCTTGATAGCTCCTACAATGAGCAGTTCTTC.

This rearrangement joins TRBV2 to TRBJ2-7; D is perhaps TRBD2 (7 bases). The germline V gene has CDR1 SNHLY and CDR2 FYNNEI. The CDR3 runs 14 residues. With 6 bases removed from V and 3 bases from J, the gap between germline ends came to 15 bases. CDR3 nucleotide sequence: TGTGCCAGCAGCGGTGGGGGGGCGGTCTACGAGCAGTACTTC. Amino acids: CASSGGGAVYEQYF.

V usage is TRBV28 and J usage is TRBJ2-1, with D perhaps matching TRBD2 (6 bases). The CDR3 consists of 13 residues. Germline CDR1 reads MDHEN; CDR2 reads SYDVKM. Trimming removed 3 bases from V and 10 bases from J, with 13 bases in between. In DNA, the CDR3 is TGTGCCAGCAGTTTGGCGGGACCTCAGGAGCAGTTCTTC. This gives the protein CASSLAGPQEQFF.

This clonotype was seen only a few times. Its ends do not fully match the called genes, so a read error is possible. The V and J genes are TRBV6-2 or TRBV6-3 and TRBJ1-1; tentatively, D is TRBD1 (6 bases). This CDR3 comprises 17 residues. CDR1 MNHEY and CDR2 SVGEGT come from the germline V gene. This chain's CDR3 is CASRLEIRGRMNTEVFF. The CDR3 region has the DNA TGTGCCAGCAGACTAGAAATCAGGGGCAGGATGAACACTGAAGTTTTCTTT.

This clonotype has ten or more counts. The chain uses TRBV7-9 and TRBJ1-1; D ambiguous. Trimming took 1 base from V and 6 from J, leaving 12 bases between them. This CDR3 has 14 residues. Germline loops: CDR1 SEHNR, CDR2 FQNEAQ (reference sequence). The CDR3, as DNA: TGTGCCAGCAGCTTAGAGGCAGAGCGCCCTGAAGCTTTCTTT. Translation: CASSLEAERPEAFF.

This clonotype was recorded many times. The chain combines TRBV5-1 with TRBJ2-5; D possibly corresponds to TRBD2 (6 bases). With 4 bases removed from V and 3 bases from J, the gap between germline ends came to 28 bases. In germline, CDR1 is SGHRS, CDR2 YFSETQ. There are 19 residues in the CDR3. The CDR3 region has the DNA TGCGCCAGCAGCGCGGGACTCCGGCAAATCAGAACGGGAGAAGAGACCCAGTACTTC. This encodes CASSAGLRQIRTGEETQYF.

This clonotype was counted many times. The CDR3 region is CASSFSLDGGNGPQHF. Written as DNA, the CDR3 is TGTGCCAGCAGCTTTTCCTTGGACGGGGGTAATGGGCCCCAGCATTTT. The chain is built from TRBV7-9 and TRBJ1-5, with D maybe TRBD1 (5 bases). The CDR3 spans 16 residues. Deletions cut 3 bases from V and 9 bases from J, with 21 bases between. From germline, CDR1 is SEHNR and CDR2 FQNEAQ (reference sequence).

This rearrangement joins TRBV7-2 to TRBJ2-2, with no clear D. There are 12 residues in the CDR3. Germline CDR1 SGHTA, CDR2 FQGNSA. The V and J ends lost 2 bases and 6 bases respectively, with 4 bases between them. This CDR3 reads CASSLLPGELFF. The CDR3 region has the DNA TGTGCCAGCAGCTTATTACCCGGGGAGCTGTTTTTT. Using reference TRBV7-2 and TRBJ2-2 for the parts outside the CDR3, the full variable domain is GAGVSQSPSNKVTEKGKDVELRCDPISGHTALYWYRQSLGQGLEFLIYFQGNSAPDKSGLPSDRFSAERTGGSVSTLTIQRTQQEDSAVYLCASSLLPGELFFGEGSRLTVL.

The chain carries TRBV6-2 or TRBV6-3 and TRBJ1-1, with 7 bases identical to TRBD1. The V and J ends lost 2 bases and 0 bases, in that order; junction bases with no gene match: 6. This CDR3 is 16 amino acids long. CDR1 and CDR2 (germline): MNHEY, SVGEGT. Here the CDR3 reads CASSYPRQGLNTEAFF. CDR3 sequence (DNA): TGTGCCAGCAGTTACCCAAGACAGGGTTTGAACACTGAAGCTTTCTTT.

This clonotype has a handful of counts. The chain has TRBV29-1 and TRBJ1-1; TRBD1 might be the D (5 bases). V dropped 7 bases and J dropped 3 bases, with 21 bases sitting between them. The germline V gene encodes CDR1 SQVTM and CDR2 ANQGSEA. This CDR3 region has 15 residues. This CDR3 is CSAGEDGWSDTEAFF. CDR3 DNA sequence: TGCAGCGCGGGGGAAGACGGGTGGTCGGACACTGAAGCTTTCTTT.